This T cell receptor beta chain was captured in a study of blood T cells in healthy people across ages. Germline V gene lookup returns CDR1 PRHDT and CDR2 FYEKMQ (reference sequence). The CDR3 contains 17 residues. After removal of 1 base from V and 0 bases from J, the junction contained 6 bases not matched to a gene. The amount of total RNA extracted per sample was at least 5 micrograms. A sample-barcoded 5' primer and a J-beta primer mix were used in a second PCR of roughly 6 to 12 cycles. Each TCR beta cDNA got a 12-nucleotide random molecular identifier. One entry per CDR3 protein results from TCRdb running MiXCR on the 5' RACE reads. The sample yields 1.5 million to 2 million distinct CDR3 sequences, about two fifths seen once. This clonotype was counted only a few times.

The V and J genes are TRBV13 and TRBJ2-4; 7 nucleotides align to TRBD2. The source material was blood. This clonotype originated in a human donor in good health. The CDR3 loop reads CASSLVRGRAAKNIQYF. CDR3 nucleotide sequence: TGTGCCAGCAGCTTAGTGCGGGGGAGAGCAGCCAAAAACATTCAGTACTTC.